These 10 T cell receptor beta chains came from one sample sequenced in a study of T cells in Graves' hyperthyroidism and ophthalmopathy. What was amplified from RNA transcripts were TCR beta CDR3 regions. HTBI primers were employed in a first-round RT-PCR of the TCR CDR3. In TCRdb, the multiplex PCR reads were re-called with MiXCR into one record per CDR3 protein. The top ten clones hold 9.2% of a sample with more than 300,000 distinct CDR3 sequences, 13% of them seen once. Sequenced sample: blood. Every receptor here comes from a woman in her late teens or twenties with Graves' hyperthyroidism.

This clonotype was seen at least ten times. This chain connects TRBV20-1 to TRBJ2-7; D is possibly TRBD2 (5 bases). Germline loops: CDR1 DFQATT, CDR2 SNEGSKA (reference sequence). This CDR3 has 13 residues. The V end was cut by 3 bases, the J end by 6 bases, with 15 bases between. CDR3 in DNA: TGCAGTGCTAGTCGGCTTATCGAGGGCGAGCAGTACTTC. Translation: CSASRLIEGEQYF.

Many counts were recorded for this clonotype. This rearrangement joins TRBV6-2 or TRBV6-3 to TRBJ2-1; tentatively, D is TRBD1 (5 bases). CDR1 and CDR2 from the germline V gene are MNHEY and SVGEGT. This CDR3 region has 13 residues. V lost 8 bases and J 5 bases, leaving 13 bases between the germline ends. CDR3 bases: TGTGCCAGCTCTCTCGACAGCGACAATGAGCAGTTCTTC. Protein sequence: CASSLDSDNEQFF.

This clonotype was found many times. V is TRBV30 and J is TRBJ2-2; D ambiguous. CDR3 length: 12 residues. Germline-derived CDR1 and CDR2 are GTSNPN and SVGIG (reference sequence). Trimming took 2 bases from V and 4 from J, leaving 5 bases between them. The DNA for the CDR3 is TGTGCCTGGAGTCCCTTCACCGGGGAGCTGTTTTTT. It yields the protein CAWSPFTGELFF.

This clonotype has ten or more counts. V gene TRBV28 combines with J gene TRBJ2-3; 14 nucleotides agree with TRBD2. CDR1 and CDR2 (germline): MDHEN, SYDVKM. The trim removed 6 bases at V and 4 bases at J, leaving 6 bases unmatched. The CDR3 sequence is 16 residues long. The CDR3 coding sequence is TGTGCCAGCAGAGAGGGACTAGCGGGAGTGGCAGATACGCAGTATTTT. Translated: CASREGLAGVADTQYF.

The chain uses TRBV5-1 and TRBJ2-7; no clear D. Germline loops: CDR1 SGHRS, CDR2 YFSETQ. Trimming removed 0 bases from V and 1 base from J, with 5 bases in between. The CDR3 is 13 amino acids. This CDR3 is CASSLEGSYEQYF. DNA of the CDR3: TGCGCCAGCAGCTTGGAGGGATCCTACGAGCAGTACTTC. Full variable domain (missing parts from reference TRBV5-1 and TRBJ2-7): KAGVTQTPRYLIKTRGQQVTLSCSPISGHRSVSWYQQTPGQGLQFLFEYFSETQRNKGNFPGRFSGRQFSNSRSEMNVSTLELGDSALYLCASSLEGSYEQYFGPGTRLTVT.

This clonotype has at least ten counts. The rearrangement uses TRBV7-2 and TRBJ2-7; 11 bases are shared with TRBD2. Trimming at V came to 5 bases and at J to 3 bases, leaving 3 bases not matched to a gene. This CDR3 is built from 14 residues. Germline V gene sequence: CDR1 SGHTA, CDR2 FQGNSA. CDR3 DNA sequence: TGTGCCAGCAGCGGGACTAGCGGAAGCTACGAGCAGTACTTC. Translating it yields CASSGTSGSYEQYF.

This clonotype was seen a few times. This sequence joins TRBV6-1 and TRBJ1-5, with 10 bases identical to TRBD1. Germline CDR1 is MNHNS and CDR2 is SASEGT. With V trimmed by 5 bases and J by 2 bases, 15 bases remained unmatched. The CDR3 spans 19 residues. In DNA form, the CDR3 reads TGTGCCAGCAGTTACGGTGTGGACAGGGGGGGGGGGGGCAATCAGCCCCAGCATTTT. Translating it yields CASSYGVDRGGGGNQPQHF.

In its sample, this clonotype was seen many times. The rearrangement links TRBV9 to TRBJ2-3, with a tentative D call TRBD2 (5 bases). V lost 0 bases and J lost 2, with 10 bases in between. CDR1 is SGDLS, CDR2 YYNGEE, per germline. The CDR3 has 15 amino acids. In nucleotides, the CDR3 is TGTGCCAGCAGCGTAGCTCCGAGGGCCACAGATACGCAGTATTTT. This translates into CASSVAPRATDTQYF.

This clonotype showed up many times. CDR3 DNA sequence: TGTGCCAGCAGCTACCCGCCGGGCGGCAGAACACAAAACACTGAAGCTTTCTTT. As protein: CASSYPPGGRTQNTEAFF. The chain is built from TRBV6-2 or TRBV6-3 and TRBJ1-1; the D is unclear. Trimming took off 6 bases at V and 2 bases at J, with 25 bases between the two ends. The CDR3 consists of 18 residues. Germline loops: CDR1 MNHEY, CDR2 SVGEGT.

The rearrangement uses TRBV19 and TRBJ1-1, with 7 bases aligning to TRBD1. This CDR3 has 13 residues. Trimming cost V 7 bases and J 6 bases; bases outside gene matches: 8. CDR1 and CDR2 (germline): LNHDA, SQIVND (reference sequence). The CDR3 protein is CASTGTVKAEAFF. The CDR3 DNA follows: TGTGCCAGTACTGGGACAGTTAAAGCTGAAGCTTTCTTT.